This passage covers 15 T cell receptor beta chains from one sample sequenced in a study of cytomegalovirus exposure and HLA in healthy donors. A multiplex PCR was run with 60 Vbeta primers and 13 Jbeta primers. Assay: immunoSEQ multiplex PCR; the TCRdb copy retains only in-frame clones and omits some. Counted here are fewer than 55,000 clones, around 67% occurring once; the ten biggest clones make up less than 25%. The sequencing input was PBMCs. The receptor source for this set is a woman aged 50 to 65 in good health and CMV-seropositive.

The genes are TRBV11-2 and TRBJ2-3; possible D gene TRBD2, 5 bases. V lost 1 base to trimming and J lost 0 bases, with 8 bases between them. The CDR3 sequence is 15 residues long. CDR1 and CDR2 from the germline V gene are SGHAT and FQNNGV. The DNA for the CDR3 is TGTGCCAGCAGCTTAGGGGGAGTTAGCACAGATACGCAGTATTTT. Its protein is CASSLGGVSTDTQYF.

This rearrangement joins TRBV6-5 to TRBJ2-1, with TRBD1 as a possible D gene (5 bases). V gave up 0 bases and J gave up 3 bases, with 9 bases separating them. Germline CDR1 MNHEY, CDR2 SVGAGI. This CDR3 comprises 15 residues. CDR3 sequence reads: CASSYSGQGYNEQFF. The CDR3 nucleotides are TGTGCCAGCAGTTACTCCGGTCAGGGCTACAATGAGCAGTTCTTC.

This clone was picked up one time. The genes are TRBV30 and TRBJ2-7; D remains unclear. The germline V and J ends were trimmed by 1 base and 6 bases, with 7 bases remaining between them. There are 11 residues in the CDR3. CDR1 is GTSNPN, CDR2 SVGIG, per germline (reference sequence). CDR3: CAWSDSSEQYF. DNA of the CDR3: TGTGCCTGGAGTGATAGTTCCGAGCAGTACTTC.

This clone was observed a single time. The chain is built from TRBV30 and TRBJ2-5; 7 bases are shared with TRBD1. This CDR3 has 15 residues. Per the germline V gene, CDR1 is GTSNPN and CDR2 is SVGIG (reference sequence). V was clipped by 1 base and J by 1 base; unmatched bases: 6. The CDR3 is CAWSANRDSQETQYF. The CDR3 nucleotides read TGTGCCTGGAGTGCAAACCGGGACAGCCAAGAGACCCAGTACTTC.

The chain links TRBV4-2 to TRBJ2-2, with a possible D match to TRBD1 (6 bases). CDR3 length equals 16 residues. Germline lookup yields CDR1 LGHNA and CDR2 YNFKEQ. The V end lost 1 base, the J end lost 4 bases, and 13 bases lay between the germline ends. Here the CDR3 reads CASSQAVAGVTGELFF. Here the CDR3 DNA reads TGTGCCAGCAGCCAAGCGGTGGCAGGGGTCACCGGGGAGCTGTTTTTT.

The V call is TRBV5-1, the J call TRBJ2-7; 8 nucleotides line up with TRBD1. The junction had 5 bases not matched to a gene; V was cut back by 2 bases and J by 4 bases. Germline CDR1 SGHRS, CDR2 YFSETQ. The CDR3 has 14 residues. The CDR3 DNA follows: TGCGCCAGCAGCTTAGCGCAGGGGGCATACGAGCAGTACTTC. It specifies CASSLAQGAYEQYF.

This chain links TRBV7-2 with TRBJ2-4, with a tentative D call TRBD1 (5 bases). This CDR3 contains 12 residues. Trimming cost V 1 base and J 15 bases, with 13 bases left between them. CDR1 and CDR2 (germline): SGHTA, FQGNSA. The CDR3 loop is CASSLDQGAAYF. As DNA, the CDR3 is TGTGCCAGCAGCTTAGATCAGGGCGCGGCGTACTTC. The whole variable domain, filled in from reference TRBV7-2 and TRBJ2-4, reads GAGVSQSPSNKVTEKGKDVELRCDPISGHTALYWYRQSLGQGLEFLIYFQGNSAPDKSGLPSDRFSAERTGGSVSTLTIQRTQQEDSAVYLCASSLDQGAAYFGAGTRLSVL.

The chain couples TRBV6-1 to TRBJ2-3, with 10 bases aligning to TRBD1. This CDR3 has 19 residues. The germline V gene encodes CDR1 MNHNS and CDR2 SASEGT. With V trimmed by 2 bases and J by 1 base, 12 bases remained unmatched. The CDR3, as DNA: TGTGCCAGCAGTGAACGGGTGACAGGGGGCTCAATAGGCACAGATACGCAGTATTTT. Amino acid sequence: CASSERVTGGSIGTDTQYF.

In nucleotides, the CDR3 is TGTGCCAGTAGTCAGATTCAGGGTAAGGCCTACGAGCAGTACTTC. Amino acids: CASSQIQGKAYEQYF. The V call is TRBV19, the J call TRBJ2-7, with D perhaps matching TRBD1 (5 bases). The germline V gene has CDR1 LNHDA and CDR2 SQIVND (reference sequence). V was clipped by 5 bases and J by 2 bases, with 16 bases between them. The CDR3 has 15 residues.

Concerning this clone itself: The same CDR3 arises from other DNA sequences in this sample as well. V gene TRBV29-1 combines with J gene TRBJ2-1, with D perhaps matching TRBD1 (6 bases). V lost 3 bases and J lost 4, with 7 bases in between. The CDR3 runs to 12 residues. CDR1 is SQVTM, CDR2 ANQGSEA, per germline. CDR3 loop: CSVERGYNEQFF. In nucleotides, the CDR3 is TGCAGCGTTGAGAGGGGGTACAATGAGCAGTTCTTC.

The CDR3 nucleotides are TGTGCCAGCAGTCCCGGGACTAGCGGGAGTATTGGGCAGTTCTTC. Residues: CASSPGTSGSIGQFF. The chain joins TRBV28 to TRBJ2-1; the match to TRBD2 covers 14 bases. Germline V lookup: CDR1 MDHEN, CDR2 SYDVKM. The CDR3 covers 15 residues. V lost 5 bases, J lost 12 bases, and 9 bases stayed unmatched.

The rearrangement links TRBV9 to TRBJ2-5; TRBD1 matches at 8 bases. V trimming: 4 bases; J trimming: 4 bases; junction bases outside the gene matches: 6. This CDR3 comprises 14 residues. Germline V gives CDR1 SGDLS, CDR2 YYNGEE. As DNA, the CDR3 is TGTGCCAGCAGCCCGCTCGGGACAGGAGAGACCCAGTACTTC. This gives the protein CASSPLGTGETQYF.

The genes are TRBV6-5 and TRBJ2-2, with D maybe TRBD2 (7 bases). V was shortened by 6 bases and J by 4 bases, with 15 bases between the two germline ends. CDR3 length: 15 residues. The germline CDR1 and CDR2 sequences are MNHEY and SVGAGI. As DNA, the CDR3 is TGTGCCAGCAGCCGGGGGGCTAGCAGCACCGGGGAGCTGTTTTTT. Translating gives CASSRGASSTGELFF.

The chain links TRBV7-2 to TRBJ2-1; 8 positions match TRBD1. CDR1 is SGHTA, CDR2 FQGNSA, per germline. J was trimmed by 4 bases and V by 5 bases; bases with no gene match: 7. This CDR3 is 15 amino acids long. The CDR3 DNA sequence: TGTGCCAGCAGCCATAGCCGGGACAGGTACAATGAGCAGTTCTTC. Amino acid sequence: CASSHSRDRYNEQFF.

This rearrangement joins TRBV11-1 to TRBJ2-4, with D tentatively TRBD1 (5 bases). V was clipped by 2 bases and J by 9 bases, with 14 bases between them. This CDR3 comprises 14 residues. The germline V gene has CDR1 SGHAT and CDR2 FQDESV (reference sequence). The CDR3 spells CASSLTPQGIIQYF. The CDR3 bases are TGTGCCAGCAGCTTAACTCCCCAGGGCATCATTCAGTACTTC.